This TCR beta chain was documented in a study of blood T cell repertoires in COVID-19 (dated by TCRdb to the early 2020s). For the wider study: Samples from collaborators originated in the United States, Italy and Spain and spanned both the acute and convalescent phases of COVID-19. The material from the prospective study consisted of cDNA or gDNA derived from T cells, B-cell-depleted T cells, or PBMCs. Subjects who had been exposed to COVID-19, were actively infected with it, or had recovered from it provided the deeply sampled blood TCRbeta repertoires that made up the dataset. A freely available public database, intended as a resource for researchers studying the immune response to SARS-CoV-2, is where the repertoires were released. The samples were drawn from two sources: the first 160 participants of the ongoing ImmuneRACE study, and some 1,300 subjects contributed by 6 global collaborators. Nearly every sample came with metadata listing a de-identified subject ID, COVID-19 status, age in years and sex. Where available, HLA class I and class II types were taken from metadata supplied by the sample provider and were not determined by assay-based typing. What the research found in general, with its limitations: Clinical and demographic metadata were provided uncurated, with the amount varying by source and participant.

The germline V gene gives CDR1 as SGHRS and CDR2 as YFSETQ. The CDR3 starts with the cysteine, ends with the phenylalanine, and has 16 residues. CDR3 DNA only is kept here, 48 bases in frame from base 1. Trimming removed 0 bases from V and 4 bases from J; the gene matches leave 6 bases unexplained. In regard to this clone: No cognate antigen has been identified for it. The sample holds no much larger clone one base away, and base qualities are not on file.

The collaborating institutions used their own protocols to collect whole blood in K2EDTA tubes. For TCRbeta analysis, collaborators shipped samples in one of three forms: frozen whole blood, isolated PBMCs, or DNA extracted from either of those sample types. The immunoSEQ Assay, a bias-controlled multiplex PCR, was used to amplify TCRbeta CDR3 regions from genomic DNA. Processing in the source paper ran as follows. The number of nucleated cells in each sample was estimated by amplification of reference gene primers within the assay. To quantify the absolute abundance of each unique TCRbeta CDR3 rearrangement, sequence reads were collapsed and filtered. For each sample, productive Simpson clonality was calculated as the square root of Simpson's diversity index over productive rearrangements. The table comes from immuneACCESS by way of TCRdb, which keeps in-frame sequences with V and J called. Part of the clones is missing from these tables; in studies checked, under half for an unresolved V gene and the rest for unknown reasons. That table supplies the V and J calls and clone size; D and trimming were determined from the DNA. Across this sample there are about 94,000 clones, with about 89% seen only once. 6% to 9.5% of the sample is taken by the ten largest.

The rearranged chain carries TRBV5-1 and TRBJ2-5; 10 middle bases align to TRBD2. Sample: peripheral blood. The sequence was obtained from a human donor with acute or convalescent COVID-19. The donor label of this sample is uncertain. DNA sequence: TGCGCCAGCAGCTTGGCCAAGCGGGGGGGCGTAGAGACCCAGTACTTC. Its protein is CASSLAKRGGVETQYF.